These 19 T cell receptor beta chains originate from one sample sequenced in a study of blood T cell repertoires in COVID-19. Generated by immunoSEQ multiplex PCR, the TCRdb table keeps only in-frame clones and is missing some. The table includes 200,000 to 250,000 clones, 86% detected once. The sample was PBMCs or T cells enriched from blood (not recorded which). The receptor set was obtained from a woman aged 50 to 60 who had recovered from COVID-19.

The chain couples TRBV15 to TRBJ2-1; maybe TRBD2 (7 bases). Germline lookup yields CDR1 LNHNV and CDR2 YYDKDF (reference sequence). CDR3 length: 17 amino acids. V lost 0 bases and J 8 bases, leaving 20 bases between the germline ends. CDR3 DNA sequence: TGTGCCACCAGCAGAGATGACGCCCATGCGGGGGCGGATGAGCAGTTCTTC. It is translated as CATSRDDAHAGADEQFF.

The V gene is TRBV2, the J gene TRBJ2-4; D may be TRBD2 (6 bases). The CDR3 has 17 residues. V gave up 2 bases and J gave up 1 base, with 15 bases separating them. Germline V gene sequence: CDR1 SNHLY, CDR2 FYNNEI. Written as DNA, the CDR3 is TGTGCCAGCAGTGAATACGGGGGTCTTGGGGCCAAAAACATTCAGTACTTC. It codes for CASSEYGGLGAKNIQYF.

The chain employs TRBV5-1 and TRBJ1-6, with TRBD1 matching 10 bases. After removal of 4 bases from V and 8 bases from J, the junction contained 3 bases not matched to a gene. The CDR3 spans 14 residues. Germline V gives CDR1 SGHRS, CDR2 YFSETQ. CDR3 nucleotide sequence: TGCGCCAGCAGCCAGGGACAGGGGTATTCACCCCTCCACTTT. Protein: CASSQGQGYSPLHF. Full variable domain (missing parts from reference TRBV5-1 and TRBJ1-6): KAGVTQTPRYLIKTRGQQVTLSCSPISGHRSVSWYQQTPGQGLQFLFEYFSETQRNKGNFPGRFSGRQFSNSRSEMNVSTLELGDSALYLCASSQGQGYSPLHFGNGTRLTVT.

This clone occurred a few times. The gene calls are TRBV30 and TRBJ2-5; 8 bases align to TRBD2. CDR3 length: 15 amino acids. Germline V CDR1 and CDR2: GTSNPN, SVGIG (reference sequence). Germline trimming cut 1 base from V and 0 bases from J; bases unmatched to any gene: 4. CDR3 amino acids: CAWSEREWDQETQYF. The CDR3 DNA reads TGTGCCTGGAGTGAGCGGGAGTGGGACCAAGAGACCCAGTACTTC.

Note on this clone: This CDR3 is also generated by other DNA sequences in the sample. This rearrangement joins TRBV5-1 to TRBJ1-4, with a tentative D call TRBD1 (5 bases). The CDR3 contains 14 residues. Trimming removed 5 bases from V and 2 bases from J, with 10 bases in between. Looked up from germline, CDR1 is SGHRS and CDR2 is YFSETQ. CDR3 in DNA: TGCGCCAGCAGGCAAGGGGTTACTAATGAAAAACTGTTTTTT. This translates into CASRQGVTNEKLFF. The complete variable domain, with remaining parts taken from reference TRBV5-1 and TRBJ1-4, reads KAGVTQTPRYLIKTRGQQVTLSCSPISGHRSVSWYQQTPGQGLQFLFEYFSETQRNKGNFPGRFSGRQFSNSRSEMNVSTLELGDSALYLCASRQGVTNEKLFFGSGTQLSVL.

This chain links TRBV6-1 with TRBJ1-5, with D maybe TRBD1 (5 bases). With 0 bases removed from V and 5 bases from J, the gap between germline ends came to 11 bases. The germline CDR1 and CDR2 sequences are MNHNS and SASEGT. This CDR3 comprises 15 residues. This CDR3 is CASSEARTLDQPQHF. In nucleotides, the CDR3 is TGTGCCAGCAGTGAAGCGAGGACATTGGATCAGCCCCAGCATTTT.

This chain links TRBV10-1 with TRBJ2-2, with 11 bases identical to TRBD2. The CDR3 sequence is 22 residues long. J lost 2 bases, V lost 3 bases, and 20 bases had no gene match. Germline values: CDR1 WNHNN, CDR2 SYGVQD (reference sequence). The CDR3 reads CASSDFEYSFWLAGGNTGELFF. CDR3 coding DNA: TGCGCCAGCAGTGATTTCGAGTACTCCTTCTGGCTAGCGGGAGGAAACACCGGGGAGCTGTTTTTT.

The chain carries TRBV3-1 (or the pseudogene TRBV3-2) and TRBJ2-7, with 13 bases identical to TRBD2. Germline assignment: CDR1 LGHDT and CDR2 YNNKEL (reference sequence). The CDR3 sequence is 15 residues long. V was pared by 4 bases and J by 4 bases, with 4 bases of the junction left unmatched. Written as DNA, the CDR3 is TGTGCCAGCAGCCGCGGGACTAGCGGGAAGTACGAGCAGTACTTC. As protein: CASSRGTSGKYEQYF.

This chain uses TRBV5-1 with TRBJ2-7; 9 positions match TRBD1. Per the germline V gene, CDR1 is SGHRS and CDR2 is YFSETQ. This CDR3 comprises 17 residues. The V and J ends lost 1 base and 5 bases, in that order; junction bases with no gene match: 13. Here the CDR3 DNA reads TGCGCCAGCAGCTTGATACAGGGGGCGACCCCCCTAGACGAGCAGTACTTC. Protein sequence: CASSLIQGATPLDEQYF.

The CDR3 DNA is TGTGCCAGCAGGCGTACAGGGGTGGACGAGCAGTACTTC. This encodes CASRRTGVDEQYF. The chain recombines TRBV5-4 with TRBJ2-7; the match to TRBD1 covers 7 bases. The trim removed 5 bases at V and 5 bases at J, leaving 7 bases unmatched. CDR3 length: 13 amino acids. Germline V gene data show CDR1 as SGHNT and CDR2 as YYREEE (reference sequence).

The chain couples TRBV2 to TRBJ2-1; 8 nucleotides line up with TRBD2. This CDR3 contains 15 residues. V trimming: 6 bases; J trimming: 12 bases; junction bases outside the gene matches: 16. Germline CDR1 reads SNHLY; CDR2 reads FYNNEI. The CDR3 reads CASRATGGRSLSQFF. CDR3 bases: TGTGCCAGCAGAGCGACTGGCGGGAGGTCTCTGTCGCAGTTCTTC.

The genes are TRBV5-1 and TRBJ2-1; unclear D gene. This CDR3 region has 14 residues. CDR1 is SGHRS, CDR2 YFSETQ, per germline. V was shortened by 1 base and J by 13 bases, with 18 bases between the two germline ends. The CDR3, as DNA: TGCGCCAGCAGCTTGAGTTCCCGTATCAGTGGCCAGTTCTTC. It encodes CASSLSSRISGQFF.

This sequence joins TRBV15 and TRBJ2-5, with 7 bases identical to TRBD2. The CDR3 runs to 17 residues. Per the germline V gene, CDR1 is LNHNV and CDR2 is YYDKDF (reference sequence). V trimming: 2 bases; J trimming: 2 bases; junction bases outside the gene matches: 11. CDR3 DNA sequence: TGTGCCACCAGCAGACTGATTGCCTCGGGACTACAAGAGACCCAGTACTTC. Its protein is CATSRLIASGLQETQYF.

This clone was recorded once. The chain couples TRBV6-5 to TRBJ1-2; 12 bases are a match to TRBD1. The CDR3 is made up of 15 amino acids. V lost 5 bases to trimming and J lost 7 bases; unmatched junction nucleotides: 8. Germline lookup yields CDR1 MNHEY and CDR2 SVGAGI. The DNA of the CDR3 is TGTGCCAGCAGTCCCGGGACAGGGGGCGCCGGTGGCTACACCTTC. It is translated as CASSPGTGGAGGYTF.

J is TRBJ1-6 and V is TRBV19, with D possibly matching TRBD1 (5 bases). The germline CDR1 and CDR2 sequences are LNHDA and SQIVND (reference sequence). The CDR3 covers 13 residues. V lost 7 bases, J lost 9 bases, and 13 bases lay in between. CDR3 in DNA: TGTGCCAGTAATCGACAGCCCTCTTCACCCCTCCACTTT. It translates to CASNRQPSSPLHF.

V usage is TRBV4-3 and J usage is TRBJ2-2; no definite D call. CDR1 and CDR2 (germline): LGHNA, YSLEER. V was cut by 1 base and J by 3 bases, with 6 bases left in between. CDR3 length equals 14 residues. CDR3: CASSQGLHTGELFF. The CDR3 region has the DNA TGCGCCAGCAGCCAAGGGCTTCACACCGGGGAGCTGTTTTTT.

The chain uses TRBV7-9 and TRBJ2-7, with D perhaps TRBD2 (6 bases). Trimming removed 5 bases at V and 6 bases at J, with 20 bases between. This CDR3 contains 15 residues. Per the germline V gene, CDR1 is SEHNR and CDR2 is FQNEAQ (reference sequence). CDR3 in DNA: TGTGCCAGCAGCCTTAGTCCGGGGGAGAGGGCCGAGCAGTACTTC. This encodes CASSLSPGERAEQYF.

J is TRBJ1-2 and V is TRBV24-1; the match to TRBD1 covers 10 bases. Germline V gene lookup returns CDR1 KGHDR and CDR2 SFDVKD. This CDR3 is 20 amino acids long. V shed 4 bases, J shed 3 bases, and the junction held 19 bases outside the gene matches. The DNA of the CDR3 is TGTGCCACCAGTGAGAGAGCCTTGGGATCAGGACAGGGGGGCGACTATGGCTACACCTTC. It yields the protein CATSERALGSGQGGDYGYTF.

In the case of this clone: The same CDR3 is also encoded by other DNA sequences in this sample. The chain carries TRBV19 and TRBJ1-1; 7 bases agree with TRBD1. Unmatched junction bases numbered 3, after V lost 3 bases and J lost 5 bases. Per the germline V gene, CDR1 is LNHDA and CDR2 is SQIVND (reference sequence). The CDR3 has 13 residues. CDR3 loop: CASSILRGTEAFF. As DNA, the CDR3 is TGTGCCAGTAGTATTCTCAGGGGGACTGAAGCTTTCTTT.